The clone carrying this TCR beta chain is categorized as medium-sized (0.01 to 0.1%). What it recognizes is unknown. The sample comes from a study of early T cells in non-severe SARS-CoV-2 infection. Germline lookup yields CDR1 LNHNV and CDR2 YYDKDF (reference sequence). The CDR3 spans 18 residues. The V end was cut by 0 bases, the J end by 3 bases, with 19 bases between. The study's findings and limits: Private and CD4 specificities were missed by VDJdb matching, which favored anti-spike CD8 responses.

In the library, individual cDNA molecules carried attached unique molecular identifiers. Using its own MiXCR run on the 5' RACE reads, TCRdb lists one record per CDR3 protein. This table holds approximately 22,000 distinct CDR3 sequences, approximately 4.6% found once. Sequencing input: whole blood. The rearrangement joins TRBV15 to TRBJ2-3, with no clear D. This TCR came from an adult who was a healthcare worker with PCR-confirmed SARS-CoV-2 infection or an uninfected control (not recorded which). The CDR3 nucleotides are TGTGCCACCAGCAGAGATCAAGGCGGTTCGTCGTCGACAGATACGCAGTATTTT. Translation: CATSRDQGGSSSTDTQYF.